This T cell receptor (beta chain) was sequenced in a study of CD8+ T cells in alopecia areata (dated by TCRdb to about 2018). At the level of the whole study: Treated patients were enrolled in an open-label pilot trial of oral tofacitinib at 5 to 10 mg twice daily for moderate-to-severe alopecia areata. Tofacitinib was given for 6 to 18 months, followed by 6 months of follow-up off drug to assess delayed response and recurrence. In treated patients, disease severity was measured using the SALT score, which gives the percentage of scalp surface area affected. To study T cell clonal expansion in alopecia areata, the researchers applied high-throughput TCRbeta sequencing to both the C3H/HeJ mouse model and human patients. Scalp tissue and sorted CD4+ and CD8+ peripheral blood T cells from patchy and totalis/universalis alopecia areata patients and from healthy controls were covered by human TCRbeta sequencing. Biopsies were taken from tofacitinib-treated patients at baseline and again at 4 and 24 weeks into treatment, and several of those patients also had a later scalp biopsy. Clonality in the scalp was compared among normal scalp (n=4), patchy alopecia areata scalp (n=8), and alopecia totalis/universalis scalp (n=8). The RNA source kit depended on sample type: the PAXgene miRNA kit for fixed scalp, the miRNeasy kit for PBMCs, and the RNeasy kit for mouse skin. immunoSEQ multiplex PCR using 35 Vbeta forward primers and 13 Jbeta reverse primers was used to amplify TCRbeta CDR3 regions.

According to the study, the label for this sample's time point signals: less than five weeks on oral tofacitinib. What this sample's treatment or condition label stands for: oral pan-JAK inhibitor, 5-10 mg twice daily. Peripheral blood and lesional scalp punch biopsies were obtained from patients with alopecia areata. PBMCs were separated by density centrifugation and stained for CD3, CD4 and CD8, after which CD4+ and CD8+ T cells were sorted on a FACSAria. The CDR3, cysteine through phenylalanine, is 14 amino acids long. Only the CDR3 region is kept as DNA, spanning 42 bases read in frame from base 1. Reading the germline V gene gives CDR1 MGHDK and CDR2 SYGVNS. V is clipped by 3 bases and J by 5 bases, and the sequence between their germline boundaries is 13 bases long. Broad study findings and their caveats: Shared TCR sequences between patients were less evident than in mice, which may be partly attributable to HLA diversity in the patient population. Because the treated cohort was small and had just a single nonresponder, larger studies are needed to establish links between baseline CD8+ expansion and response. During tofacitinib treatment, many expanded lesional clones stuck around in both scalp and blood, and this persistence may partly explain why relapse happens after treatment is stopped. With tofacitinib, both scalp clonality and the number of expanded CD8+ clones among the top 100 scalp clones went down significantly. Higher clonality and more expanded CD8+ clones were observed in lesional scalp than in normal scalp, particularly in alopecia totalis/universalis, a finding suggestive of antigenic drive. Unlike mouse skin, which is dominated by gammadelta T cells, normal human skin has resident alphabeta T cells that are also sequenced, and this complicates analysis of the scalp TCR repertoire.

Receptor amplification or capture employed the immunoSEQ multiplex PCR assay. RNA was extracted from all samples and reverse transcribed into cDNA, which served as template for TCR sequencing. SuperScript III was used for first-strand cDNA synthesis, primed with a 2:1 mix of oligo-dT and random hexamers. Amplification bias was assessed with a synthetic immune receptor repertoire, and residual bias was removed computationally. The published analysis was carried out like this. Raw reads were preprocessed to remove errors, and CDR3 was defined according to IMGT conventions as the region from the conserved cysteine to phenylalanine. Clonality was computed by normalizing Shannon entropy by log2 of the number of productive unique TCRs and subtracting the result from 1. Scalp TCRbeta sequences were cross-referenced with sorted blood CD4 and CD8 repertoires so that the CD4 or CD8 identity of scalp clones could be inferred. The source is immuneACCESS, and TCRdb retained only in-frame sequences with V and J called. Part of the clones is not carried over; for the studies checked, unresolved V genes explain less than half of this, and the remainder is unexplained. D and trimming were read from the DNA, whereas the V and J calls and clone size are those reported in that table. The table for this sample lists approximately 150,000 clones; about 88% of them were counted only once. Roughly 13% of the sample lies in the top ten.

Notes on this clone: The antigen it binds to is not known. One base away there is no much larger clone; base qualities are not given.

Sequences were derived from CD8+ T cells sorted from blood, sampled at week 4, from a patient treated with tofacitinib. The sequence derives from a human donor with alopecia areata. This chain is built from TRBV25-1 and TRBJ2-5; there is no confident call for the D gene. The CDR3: CASSDRWAWETQYF. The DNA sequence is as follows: TGTGCCAGCAGTGATAGGTGGGCTTGGGAGACCCAGTACTTC.